The 14 T cell receptor beta chains in this list originate from one sample, sequenced in a study of blood T cell repertoires in COVID-19. The table came from immunoSEQ multiplex PCR; TCRdb's copy has only in-frame clones and leaves some out. The sample includes about 160,000 clones, 84% of them seen just once. The sample taken for sequencing was PBMCs or T cells enriched from blood (not recorded which). The receptors were sampled from a woman between 50 and 59 years old who had recovered from COVID-19.

In this sample, this clone turned up once. The V call is TRBV7-2, the J call TRBJ1-2; TRBD1 matches at 10 bases. The J segment lost 7 bases and the V segment lost 5 bases, leaving 13 bases of the junction unmatched. This CDR3 region has 16 residues. CDR1 SGHTA and CDR2 FQGNSA come from the germline V gene. Here the CDR3 reads CASSSRGRQGAFGYTF. In DNA, the CDR3 is TGTGCCAGCAGCAGCCGAGGCAGACAGGGGGCCTTTGGCTACACCTTC.

This chain uses TRBV2 with TRBJ2-1, with D maybe TRBD1 (5 bases). The V end lost 3 bases, the J end lost 10 bases, and 16 bases lay between the germline ends. The CDR3 extends over 14 amino acids. Germline V gives CDR1 SNHLY, CDR2 FYNNEI. The CDR3 protein is CASSDQGFSREQFF. The CDR3 nucleotides are TGTGCCAGCAGTGACCAGGGTTTCTCAAGGGAGCAGTTCTTC.

The rearrangement links TRBV7-9 to TRBJ1-1, with D hard to call. The germline gives CDR1 SEHNR, CDR2 FQNEAQ (reference sequence). V lost 1 base and J 3 bases, leaving 6 bases between the germline ends. The CDR3 sequence is 13 residues long. The CDR3 protein is CASSLGEYTEAFF. The CDR3 nucleotides read TGTGCCAGCAGCTTAGGGGAGTACACTGAAGCTTTCTTT.

The rearrangement uses TRBV2 and TRBJ1-6; unclear D gene. CDR1 and CDR2 (germline): SNHLY, FYNNEI. The ends were cut back, 3 bases at V and 10 bases at J, with 7 bases in the middle. The CDR3 is 12 amino acids. The CDR3 DNA sequence: TGTGCCAGCAGTGACGGGGTCTCACCCCTCCACTTT. Protein product: CASSDGVSPLHF.

This chain connects TRBV2 to TRBJ2-2, with a possible D match to TRBD1 (6 bases). V gave up 3 bases and J gave up 6 bases, with 11 bases separating them. CDR1 is SNHLY, CDR2 FYNNEI, per germline. This CDR3 is 14 amino acids long. The CDR3 region has the DNA TGTGCCAGCAGTGACTGGGGGCAAGCCGGGGAGCTGTTTTTT. It specifies CASSDWGQAGELFF.

The chain recombines TRBV7-2 with TRBJ1-1, with a tentative D call TRBD1 (5 bases). The CDR3 consists of 15 residues. Germline lookup yields CDR1 SGHTA and CDR2 FQGNSA. V dropped 2 bases and J dropped 4 bases, with 14 bases sitting between them. Here the CDR3 DNA reads TGTGCCAGCAGCTTATTAAGGGCTAGGGGCACTGAAGCTTTCTTT. Its translation is CASSLLRARGTEAFF.

V is TRBV5-1 and J is TRBJ2-5, with a weak D call TRBD2 (5 bases). This CDR3 has 14 residues. The germline CDR1 and CDR2 sequences are SGHRS and YFSETQ. V shed 0 bases and J shed 5 bases, with 11 bases lying between them. The CDR3 DNA reads TGCGCCAGCAGCTTGGTAGGCCCGGGGGAGACCCAGTACTTC. Its translation: CASSLVGPGETQYF.

This chain links TRBV6-5 with TRBJ2-3; TRBD2 aligns across 9 bases. From germline, CDR1 is MNHEY and CDR2 SVGAGI. V lost 5 bases to trimming and J lost 5 bases; unmatched junction nucleotides: 5. The CDR3 covers 14 residues. DNA of the CDR3: TGTGCCAGCAGTAGCGGGGGGTTCGTAGATACGCAGTATTTT. Protein sequence: CASSSGGFVDTQYF.

This chain links TRBV7-8 with TRBJ1-5; D is ambiguous. Germline CDR1 SGHVS, CDR2 FQNEAQ. V lost 1 base to trimming and J lost 6 bases, with 16 bases between them. There are 16 residues in the CDR3. The CDR3 protein is CASSLEWQADVQPQHF. CDR3 sequence (DNA): TGTGCCAGCAGCTTAGAGTGGCAGGCAGATGTTCAGCCCCAGCATTTT.

This chain connects TRBV27 to TRBJ2-1; maybe TRBD1 (5 bases). This CDR3 has 15 amino acids. The germline gives CDR1 MNHEY, CDR2 SMNVEV (reference sequence). Trimming left V 7 bases short and J 5 bases short, with 18 bases between. The chain's CDR3 is CASTMPGFPHNEQFF. The CDR3, as DNA: TGTGCCAGCACTATGCCAGGGTTCCCCCACAATGAGCAGTTCTTC.

J is TRBJ2-7 and V is TRBV6-5; 7 positions match TRBD1. The CDR3 totals 15 residues. V gave up 2 bases and J gave up 2 bases; unmatched junction bases: 6. The germline V gene has CDR1 MNHEY and CDR2 SVGAGI. CDR3 in amino acids: CASSYGQGDTYEQYF. The CDR3 coding sequence is TGTGCCAGCAGTTACGGGCAGGGGGACACCTACGAGCAGTACTTC.

The rearrangement joins TRBV28 to TRBJ1-1; D gene ambiguous. The CDR3 has 11 residues. Trimming removed 5 bases from V and 8 bases from J, with 9 bases in between. Germline V gene sequence: CDR1 MDHEN, CDR2 SYDVKM. DNA of the CDR3: TGTGCCAGCAGTGGCGGCAGAGAAGCTTTCTTT. This codes for CASSGGREAFF. The full variable domain, rest sourced from reference TRBV28 and TRBJ1-1, is DVKVTQSSRYLVKRTGEKVFLECVQDMDHENMFWYRQDPGLGLRLIYFSYDVKMKEKGDIPEGYSVSREKKERFSLILESASTNQTSMYLCASSGGREAFFGQGTRLTVV.

This CDR3 reads CATSLGNSGVGETQYF. The CDR3 region has the DNA TGTGCCACCAGTTTAGGGAACAGCGGGGTTGGAGAGACCCAGTACTTC. The chain joins TRBV24-1 to TRBJ2-5; 7 positions agree with TRBD2. The V gene's germline CDR1 is KGHDR and CDR2 SFDVKD. With 6 bases clipped from V and 4 bases from J, the junction kept 13 bases outside the gene matches. This CDR3 region has 16 residues.

The J gene is TRBJ2-7, the V gene TRBV7-2; 10 bases match TRBD2. The CDR3 spans 18 residues. CDR1 and CDR2 from the germline V gene are SGHTA and FQGNSA. Trimming took 5 bases from V and 6 from J; bases not matched to a gene: 19. The CDR3 reads CASSRTVASGSMRGEQYF. The CDR3 bases are TGTGCCAGCAGCCGGACGGTCGCTAGCGGGAGTATGAGAGGCGAGCAGTACTTC.